This TCR beta chain was recovered during a study of blood T cells in healthy people across ages. This clonotype turned up a few times. Trimming removed 6 bases from V and 4 bases from J, with 16 bases in between. This CDR3 region has 15 residues. Germline CDR1 is SGHVS and CDR2 is FQNEAQ. A second PCR of roughly 7 to 11 cycles used a sample-barcoded 5' primer and a J-beta primer mix. TCRdb recomputed calls from the 5' RACE reads with MiXCR, one row per CDR3 protein. The table records fewer than 800,000 distinct CDR3 sequences, 49% of them present only once. Sequencing was carried out using blood. The clonotype was recovered from a woman in her sixties or seventies in good health. The gene calls are TRBV7-8 and TRBJ2-1, with D perhaps TRBD1 (6 bases). The CDR3 reads CASRGRGFGYNEQFF. The CDR3, as DNA: TGTGCCAGCAGAGGCAGGGGATTCGGGTACAATGAGCAGTTCTTC.